A selection of T cell receptor beta chains follows, all from one sample in a study of blood T cell repertoires in COVID-19. The repertoire was sequenced with immunoSEQ multiplex PCR; TCRdb's copy has only in-frame clones and lacks some. The sample has nearly 110,000 clones, approximately 90% seen once. The sequencing input was peripheral blood. All receptors derive from a man aged 45-65 years with active or convalescent COVID-19. CDR3s include the opening cysteine and the closing phenylalanine or tryptophan. Fields, in order: clone size, V gene, J gene, CDR3 protein. For some rows the clone size is stated as once, few or many, or as a class when expanded; others skip it.

clone size: .; V gene: TRBV30; J gene: TRBJ2-7; CDR3 protein: CAWKTGQSYEQYF
clone size: .; V gene: TRBV2; J gene: TRBJ2-1; CDR3 protein: CASSAWDYDEQFF
clone size: few; V gene: TRBV28; J gene: TRBJ1-4; CDR3 protein: CASSLGGSPERKLFF
clone size: .; V gene: TRBV11-3; J gene: TRBJ2-1; CDR3 protein: CASSTGTRGIGDEQFF
clone size: .; V gene: TRBV5-5; J gene: TRBJ2-1; CDR3 protein: CASSFSGTSGSPYNEQFF
clone size: .; V gene: TRBV11-2; J gene: TRBJ2-3; CDR3 protein: CASSYSPAAGGADTQYF
clone size: .; V gene: TRBV19; J gene: TRBJ2-7; CDR3 protein: CASSDRGGSYEQYF
clone size: .; V gene: TRBV15; J gene: TRBJ1-6; CDR3 protein: CATSTGTVASPLHF
clone size: .; V gene: TRBV11-2; J gene: TRBJ2-2; CDR3 protein: CASSSYRLAGAGELFF
clone size: .; V gene: TRBV15; J gene: TRBJ1-2; CDR3 protein: CATSDTAGTPNYGYTF
clone size: .; V gene: TRBV19; J gene: TRBJ2-3; CDR3 protein: CASSIVGRTDTQYF
clone size: .; V gene: TRBV28; J gene: TRBJ2-7; CDR3 protein: CASSLSLTYEQYF
clone size: .; V gene: TRBV2; J gene: TRBJ2-7; CDR3 protein: CASRGVTSGRAYEQYF
clone size: .; V gene: TRBV28; J gene: TRBJ1-1; CDR3 protein: CASVRVNTEAFF
clone size: .; V gene: TRBV6-6; J gene: TRBJ1-4; CDR3 protein: CASSSGVEKLFF
clone size: few; V gene: TRBV5-4; J gene: TRBJ2-5; CDR3 protein: CASSLGTSGPQETQYF
clone size: .; V gene: TRBV11-2; J gene: TRBJ1-1; CDR3 protein: CASSSFRGLMNTEAFF
clone size: .; V gene: TRBV19; J gene: TRBJ2-3; CDR3 protein: CASSIGAGVADTQYF
clone size: few; V gene: TRBV7-9; J gene: TRBJ2-5; CDR3 protein: CASSSFQVAQETQYF
clone size: .; V gene: TRBV18; J gene: TRBJ1-4; CDR3 protein: CASSPMSGITNEKLFF
clone size: .; V gene: TRBV10-2; J gene: TRBJ2-1; CDR3 protein: CASSVGIEQFF
clone size: .; V gene: TRBV11-2; J gene: TRBJ2-2; CDR3 protein: CASSLAGDYTGELFF
clone size: .; V gene: TRBV28; J gene: TRBJ2-7; CDR3 protein: CASSLDREGAYEQYF
clone size: .; V gene: TRBV27; J gene: TRBJ2-7; CDR3 protein: CASSLTGYEQYF
clone size: .; V gene: TRBV7-9; J gene: TRBJ2-1; CDR3 protein: CASSWGQQNNEQFF
clone size: .; V gene: TRBV19; J gene: TRBJ2-5; CDR3 protein: CASRRTGTGLAGGKGETQYF
clone size: .; V gene: TRBV3-1/TRBV3-2; J gene: TRBJ2-7; CDR3 protein: CASSLLWAANRLAGGSGDEQYF
clone size: once; V gene: TRBV7-2; J gene: TRBJ1-2; CDR3 protein: CASSSPNYGYTF
clone size: .; V gene: TRBV5-1; J gene: TRBJ2-5; CDR3 protein: CASSLGLAPETQYF
clone size: .; V gene: TRBV11-2; J gene: TRBJ1-5; CDR3 protein: CASSPGLLSNQPQHF
clone size: .; V gene: TRBV2; J gene: TRBJ2-2; CDR3 protein: CASRGGINEANTGELFF
clone size: .; V gene: TRBV20-1; J gene: TRBJ2-5; CDR3 protein: CSASIRGETQYF
clone size: .; V gene: TRBV4-1; J gene: TRBJ1-4; CDR3 protein: CASSERDSLNEKLFF
clone size: .; V gene: TRBV6-5; J gene: TRBJ1-6; CDR3 protein: CASRGSYNSPLHF
clone size: .; V gene: TRBV28; J gene: TRBJ2-3; CDR3 protein: CASSFSVNTDTQYF
clone size: .; V gene: TRBV18; J gene: TRBJ1-2; CDR3 protein: CASSPLGQEAYGYTF
clone size: .; V gene: TRBV10-3; J gene: TRBJ2-5; CDR3 protein: CAISRDRGGETQYF
clone size: .; V gene: TRBV19; J gene: TRBJ1-1; CDR3 protein: CASSPPQVMNTEAFF
clone size: .; V gene: TRBV5-4; J gene: TRBJ2-2; CDR3 protein: CASSLDAGELFF
clone size: .; V gene: TRBV27; J gene: TRBJ2-2; CDR3 protein: CASSARQGPGELFF
clone size: .; V gene: TRBV28; J gene: TRBJ1-3; CDR3 protein: CASSLIPGGGNTIYF